This T cell receptor beta chain derives from a study of PD-L1 blockade in urothelial cancer. Study details: Patients commenced intravenous atezolizumab, 1,200 mg every 3 weeks, in 2014. Typically, measured as a median, blood samples had 140,000 or so T cells. Study-wide results and caveats: Better survival was forecast by a pretreatment blood TCR clonality below the median.

Only in-frame clones appear in the TCRdb table, and some are missing; sequencing was by immunoSEQ multiplex PCR. The sample has roughly 50,000 clones; 87% are singletons. Details on this clone: Its specificity is unknown.

From germline, CDR1 is SGHTA and CDR2 FQGTGA. Trimming at V came to 5 bases and at J to 4 bases, leaving 3 bases not matched to a gene. The CDR3 loop spans 13 amino acids. All patients handed over anywhere from 1 to 8 samples, pretreatment and on-treatment. This material consisted of PBMCs, taken around atezolizumab (anti-PD-L1) treatment. This receptor was identified in a man aged 55-75 years with urothelial cancer. This sequence joins TRBV7-3 and TRBJ2-3; 7 positions match TRBD1. DNA of the CDR3: TGTGCCAGCAGCCGACAGGGTGCAGATACGCAGTATTTT. This encodes CASSRQGADTQYF.